Listed below are T cell receptor beta chains from one sample, sequenced in a study of T cell responses to AZD1222 COVID-19 vaccine. Sequencing was performed with immunoSEQ multiplex PCR; in TCRdb, only in-frame clones are kept and a portion is missing. The data show around 160,000 clones, approximately 90% seen once. The specimen was peripheral blood, collected on day 0 of AZD1222 vaccination. Source of these receptors: an adult in good health. Each CDR3 is given with its conserved first and last residue. D genes are given only for firm matches. Clone size is not always given. Where it is, it says once, few, many or a class for expanded clones.

clone size,D gene,J gene,V gene,CDR3 DNA,CDR3 protein
-,TRBD1,TRBJ1-1,TRBV19,TGTGCCAGTACCCGGGACAGGGTAAGTCCCACTGAAGCTTTCTTT,CASTRDRVSPTEAFF
-,TRBD1,TRBJ1-2,TRBV28,TGTGCCAGCAGTCGGACAGGGGATGGCTACACCTTC,CASSRTGDGYTF
-,-,TRBJ1-4,TRBV6-5,TGTGCCAGCAGTTACTCTCAGGGTACTAATGAAAAACTGTTTTTT,CASSYSQGTNEKLFF
-,TRBD1,TRBJ1-6,TRBV7-8,TGTGCCAGCAGCCCGATCACAGGGGGTCCCCTCCACTTT,CASSPITGGPLHF
-,TRBD2,TRBJ2-7,TRBV9,TGTGCCAGCAGCGTAGGCCCAGCGGGGACGGGGGAGCAGTACTTC,CASSVGPAGTGEQYF
-,TRBD1,TRBJ1-1,TRBV11-1,TGTGCCAGCAGCTCGGGACAGGGCCGATGGGGTACTGAAGCTTTCTTT,CASSSGQGRWGTEAFF
once,-,TRBJ1-4,TRBV30,TGTGCCTGGAGGAGGGCCGGAGCCTATGAAAAACTGTTTTTT,CAWRRAGAYEKLFF
-,TRBD1,TRBJ2-3,TRBV18,TGTGCCAGCTCACCCGGACAGGGAGCAGATACGCAGTATTTT,CASSPGQGADTQYF
-,-,TRBJ2-5,TRBV9,TGTGCCAGCAGCGTAGCGAGCAGAGAGACCCAGTACTTC,CASSVASRETQYF
-,-,TRBJ1-2,TRBV7-2,TGTGCCAGCAGCTTAGGACGGGGGGGTCGAGAAACCACGGGTGGCTACACCTTC,CASSLGRGGRETTGGYTF
-,-,TRBJ1-3,TRBV28,TGTGCCAGCAGTTTAGCCAGCGGAAACACCATATATTTT,CASSLASGNTIYF
once,-,TRBJ2-7,TRBV5-4,TGTGCCAGCAGCCCCCTTGGGGCTTACGAGCAGTACTTC,CASSPLGAYEQYF
-,-,TRBJ1-3,TRBV19,TGTGCCAGTACCGACACAGGGTCTGGAAACACCATATATTTT,CASTDTGSGNTIYF
-,-,TRBJ2-7,TRBV9,TGTGCCAGCAGCGTAGGAGGCGGGGGCTCAGACTCCTACGAGCAGTACTTC,CASSVGGGGSDSYEQYF
-,-,TRBJ1-3,TRBV7-2,TGTGCCAGCAGCTTACAGAGACAGAAGGGAAACACCATATATTTT,CASSLQRQKGNTIYF
-,-,TRBJ1-2,TRBV20-1,TGCAGTGCTCGTGCCAGGGATGGCTACACCTTC,CSARARDGYTF
-,-,TRBJ2-7,TRBV7-9,TGTGCCAGCAGCTTAGCAGGCGAATACGAGCAGTACTTC,CASSLAGEYEQYF
-,-,TRBJ2-7,TRBV3-1/TRBV3-2,TGTGCCAGCAGCCAGCCCAGAGATCTAGCCCACGAGCAGTACTTC,CASSQPRDLAHEQYF
-,-,TRBJ1-1,TRBV7-9,TGTGCCAGCAGCTTTGGGGGTGCTGAAGCTTTCTTT,CASSFGGAEAFF
-,-,TRBJ1-2,TRBV6-5,TGTGCCAGCAGCGGACAGATCGACTATGGCTACACCTTC,CASSGQIDYGYTF
-,-,TRBJ1-4,TRBV28,TGTGCCAGCAGTCCCTTCAGCGGGGAAACTAATGAAAAACTGTTTTTT,CASSPFSGETNEKLFF
-,-,TRBJ2-7,TRBV7-3,TGTGCCAGCAGCTCAGACTTGGATGGGGAGCAGTACTTC,CASSSDLDGEQYF
once,-,TRBJ2-3,TRBV28,TGTGCCAGCGGCAGCCCCACAGATACGCAGTATTTT,CASGSPTDTQYF
-,TRBD1,TRBJ1-2,TRBV7-3,TGTGCCAGCAGCTCCGACAGGGCGGAGAACTATGGCTACACCTTC,CASSSDRAENYGYTF
-,-,TRBJ2-5,TRBV28,TGTGCCAGCAGTTTAGGGGGCACCCAAGAGACCCAGTACTTC,CASSLGGTQETQYF
-,-,TRBJ1-4,TRBV5-1,TGCGCCAGCAGCTTGCTACTGACCGGGACAACAACTAATGAAAAACTGTTTTTT,CASSLLLTGTTTNEKLFF
-,-,TRBJ2-1,TRBV9,TGTGCCAGCAGCACCCACGGGGACCGCCTCGGGAATGAGCAGTTCTTC,CASSTHGDRLGNEQFF
-,-,TRBJ2-4,TRBV21-1,TGTGCCAGCAGACCCCCCGGAAAGCTAGCCAAAAACATTCAGTACTTC,CASRPPGKLAKNIQYF
-,-,TRBJ1-5,TRBV15,TGTGCCACCAGCAATCACGACCGTCTATGGGATCAGCCCCAGCATTTT,CATSNHDRLWDQPQHF
-,-,TRBJ1-1,TRBV7-9,TGTGCCAGCAGCGCCCGAGGACAGAGGGGCACTGAAGCTTTCTTT,CASSARGQRGTEAFF
-,-,TRBJ1-2,TRBV7-2,TGTGCCAGCAGCCCGGAACCCACAGTCTATGGCTACACCTTC,CASSPEPTVYGYTF
few,-,TRBJ1-4,TRBV2,TGTGCCAGCCATAACCAGATTAATGAAAAACTGTTTTTT,CASHNQINEKLFF
-,-,TRBJ1-5,TRBV4-1,TGCGCCAGCAGCCAAGAGGGGTCCAATCAGCCCCAGCATTTT,CASSQEGSNQPQHF
once,-,TRBJ1-5,TRBV19,TGTGCCAGTACTCCCCAAGGGGGATTAGTCAATCAGCCCCAGCATTTT,CASTPQGGLVNQPQHF
-,-,TRBJ1-1,TRBV27,TGTGCCAGCAGCGCGGGGACCCAGAGAGAAGCTTTCTTT,CASSAGTQREAFF
few,-,TRBJ1-2,TRBV19,TGTGCCAGTAGTATGATAGCCCAGGCAGGCTACACCTTC,CASSMIAQAGYTF
-,-,TRBJ2-7,TRBV27,TGTGCCAGCAGTTTCTCGATCGGGACAAATCCCTACCAGGGGTACGAGCAGTACTTC,CASSFSIGTNPYQGYEQYF
-,-,TRBJ2-1,TRBV19,TGTGCCAGTAGTATTTTCCCAGGGCTCTACAATGAGCAGTTCTTC,CASSIFPGLYNEQFF
few,TRBD1,TRBJ2-7,TRBV5-1,TGCGCCAGCAGCCCCACGGACAGGGCCAGCCGAGAGCAGTACTTC,CASSPTDRASREQYF
-,-,TRBJ1-2,TRBV7-8,TGTGCCAGCAGCTTAACTGCAGAGGGCCTTCGCTACACCTTC,CASSLTAEGLRYTF
few,TRBD1,TRBJ2-1,TRBV7-8,TGTGCCAGCAGCTTGGACAGGGACAATGAGCAGTTCTTC,CASSLDRDNEQFF
-,TRBD1,TRBJ2-1,TRBV24-1,TGTGCCACCAGTGATTGGACAGGGATTACCAATGAGCAGTTCTTC,CATSDWTGITNEQFF
-,-,TRBJ1-3,TRBV28,TGTGCCAGCAGTTTAATGGGGTCTGGAAACACCATATATTTT,CASSLMGSGNTIYF
-,-,TRBJ1-1,TRBV15,TGTGCCACCAGCAGATCTCCGACAGACCTCACCACTGAAGCTTTCTTT,CATSRSPTDLTTEAFF
-,TRBD1,TRBJ2-2,TRBV6-5,TGTGCCAGCAGGAACAGGGGACCTACCGGGGAGCTGTTTTTT,CASRNRGPTGELFF
-,TRBD2,TRBJ2-1,TRBV7-7,TGTGCCAGCAGCTTTGGGGGGGGGAACAATGAGCAGTTCTTC,CASSFGGGNNEQFF
-,TRBD2,TRBJ2-5,TRBV30,TGTGCCTGGAGGGGGGGGCAAGAGACCCAGTACTTC,CAWRGGQETQYF
-,-,TRBJ2-2,TRBV29-1,TGCAGCGTTGAGTTAGGGGGTTCGAACACCGGGGAGCTGTTTTTT,CSVELGGSNTGELFF
-,TRBD1,TRBJ1-4,TRBV5-1,TGCGCCAGCAGCTTGGTACAGGGGGGTAATGAAAAACTGTTTTTT,CASSLVQGGNEKLFF
-,-,TRBJ1-3,TRBV28,TGTGCCAGCAGTTTGGCGGTCTCCTCTGGAAACACCATATATTTT,CASSLAVSSGNTIYF
-,-,TRBJ1-1,TRBV4-2,TGTGCCAGCAGCCCTTGGGGCGGGGGCGCAGAGGCTTTCTTT,CASSPWGGGAEAFF
few,-,TRBJ1-2,TRBV12-3/TRBV12-4,TGTGCCAGCAGCCCGACCCCATATGGCTACACCTTC,CASSPTPYGYTF
-,TRBD1,TRBJ1-1,TRBV2,TGTGCCAGCTTCCGGGACAGGGGGGACACTGAAGCTTTCTTT,CASFRDRGDTEAFF